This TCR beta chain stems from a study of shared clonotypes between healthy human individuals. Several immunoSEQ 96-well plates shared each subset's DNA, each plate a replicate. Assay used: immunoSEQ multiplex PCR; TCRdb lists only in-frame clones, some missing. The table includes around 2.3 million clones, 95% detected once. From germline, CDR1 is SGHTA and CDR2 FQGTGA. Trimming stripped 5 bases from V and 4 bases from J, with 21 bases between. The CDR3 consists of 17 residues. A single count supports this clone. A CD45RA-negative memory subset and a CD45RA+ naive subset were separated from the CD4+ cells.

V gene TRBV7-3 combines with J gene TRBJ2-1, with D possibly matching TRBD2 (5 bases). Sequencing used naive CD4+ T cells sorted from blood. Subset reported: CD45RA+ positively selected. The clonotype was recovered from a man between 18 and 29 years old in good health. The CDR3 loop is CASSLGGTTLRYNEQFF. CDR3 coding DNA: TGTGCCAGCAGCCTAGGAGGCACGACCCTTAGATACAATGAGCAGTTCTTC. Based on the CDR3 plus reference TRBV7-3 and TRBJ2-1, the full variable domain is GAGVSQTPSNKVTEKGKYVELRCDPISGHTALYWYRQSLGQGPEFLIYFQGTGAADDSGLPNDRFFAVRPEGSVSTLKIQRTERGDSAVYLCASSLGGTTLRYNEQFFGPGTRLTVL.